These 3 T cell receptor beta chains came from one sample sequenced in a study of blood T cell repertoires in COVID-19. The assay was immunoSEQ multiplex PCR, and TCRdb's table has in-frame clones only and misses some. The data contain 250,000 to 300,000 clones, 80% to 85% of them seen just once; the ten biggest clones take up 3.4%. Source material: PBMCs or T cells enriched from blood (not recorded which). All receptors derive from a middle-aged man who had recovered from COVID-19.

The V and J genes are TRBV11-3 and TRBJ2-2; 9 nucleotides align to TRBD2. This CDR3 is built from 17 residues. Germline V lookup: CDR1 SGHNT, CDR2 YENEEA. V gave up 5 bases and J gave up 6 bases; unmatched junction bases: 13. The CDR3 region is CASSPQIGGRVAGELFF. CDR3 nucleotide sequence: TGTGCCAGCAGCCCCCAAATTGGCGGGAGGGTCGCCGGGGAGCTGTTTTTT.

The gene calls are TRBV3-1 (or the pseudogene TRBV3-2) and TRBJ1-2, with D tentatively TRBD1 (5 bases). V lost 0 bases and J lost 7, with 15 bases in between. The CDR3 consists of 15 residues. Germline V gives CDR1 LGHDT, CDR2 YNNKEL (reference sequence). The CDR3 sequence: CASSQERRGRSGYTF. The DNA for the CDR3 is TGTGCCAGCAGCCAAGAAAGGAGGGGAAGGAGTGGCTACACCTTC.

The CDR3 is CASSLRQGFNEQFF. Written as DNA, the CDR3 is TGTGCCAGCAGCTTGCGGCAGGGGTTCAATGAGCAGTTCTTC. J is TRBJ2-1 and V is TRBV5-8; weak D call: TRBD1 (6 bases). The CDR3 totals 14 residues. Trimming pared 1 base from V and 6 bases from J, leaving 11 bases between. Germline V lookup: CDR1 SGHTS, CDR2 YDEGEE.